The present T cell receptor (beta chain) was sequenced within a study of T-cell memory formation after mild COVID-19. Study-wide points: Whereas later expanders leaned CD4+, clones contracting day 15 to 85 showed a balanced CD4/CD8 makeup.

This clonotype came up a few times. Its antigen is still unknown. Germline-derived CDR1 and CDR2 are KGHSH and LQKENI. Trimming cost V 2 bases and J 8 bases; bases outside gene matches: 11. The CDR3 is 16 amino acids. TCRdb redid the calling of the 5' RACE reads with MiXCR, one entry per CDR3 protein. The sample holds under 550,000 distinct CDR3 sequences, more than 15% seen once. The genes are TRBV18 and TRBJ1-4; TRBD1 matches at 7 bases. This sequence was found in a man aged 18 to 29 who had mild COVID-19 (a few samples of this study predate the infection). Cell type and time point are not known. The sample consisted of PBMCs or a T cell subset sorted from them (not recorded which). The CDR3 DNA sequence: TGTGCCAGCTCACCAAGAGGCGACAGGGATAGGGAAAAACTGTTTTTT. It yields the protein CASSPRGDRDREKLFF.